Following are 3 T cell receptor beta chains from one sample sequenced in a study of T cell responses to AZD1222 COVID-19 vaccine (dated by TCRdb to the early 2020s). The method was the immunoSEQ multiplex PCR assay. The table comes from immuneACCESS by way of TCRdb, which keeps in-frame sequences with V and J called. Part of the clones is missing from these tables; in studies checked, under half for an unresolved V gene and the rest for unknown reasons. Present in this sample are 140,000 or so clones, roughly 90% of which were seen just once. Around 2.1% of the sample comes from the top ten. Interpreted using the paper, the time point label stands for: about 28 days (+/-7) after the second vaccine dose. The material was peripheral blood, obtained 28 days after the second AZD1222 dose. The receptors were sampled from an adult who received the AZD1222 COVID-19 vaccine.

The V call is TRBV18, the J call TRBJ2-2; the match to TRBD1 covers 7 bases. Germline loops: CDR1 KGHSH, CDR2 LQKENI. This CDR3 is 13 amino acids long. V shed 4 bases, J shed 6 bases, and the junction held 2 bases outside the gene matches. Written as DNA, the CDR3 is TGTGCCAGCTCACGACAGGGCCCCGGGGAGCTGTTTTTT. Translated, it gives CASSRQGPGELFF.

The genes are TRBV6-5 and TRBJ2-2; TRBD1 is a possible D gene (5 bases). Germline CDR1 reads MNHEY; CDR2 reads SVGAGI. V was clipped by 2 bases and J by 1 base, with 8 bases between them. This CDR3 has 15 residues. The CDR3 DNA is TGTGCCAGCAGTTACATCCAGGGGAACACCGGGGAGCTGTTTTTT. Translated: CASSYIQGNTGELFF.

The J gene is TRBJ1-1, the V gene TRBV2, with a possible D match to TRBD1 (6 bases). CDR1 and CDR2 (germline): SNHLY, FYNNEI. The CDR3 totals 13 residues. V dropped 7 bases and J dropped 1 base, with 10 bases sitting between them. CDR3 in DNA: TGTGCCAGCACGGGACACCCGAACACTGAAGCTTTCTTT. It is translated as CASTGHPNTEAFF.